This entry describes one T cell receptor (beta chain). This clonotype was counted at least ten times. Its antigen is still unknown. The record has no base qualities; no much larger clone is one base away. The junction shows trimming of 3 bases on V and 7 bases on J, plus 13 bases between the germline ends. The CDR3 contains 14 residues, cysteine and phenylalanine counted. Only CDR3 DNA is held: 42 bases, read in frame from base 1. The germline V gene sets CDR1 to MDHEN and CDR2 to SYDVKM. The sample is drawn from a study of beta chain bispecific antibodies for T cell cancers (dated by TCRdb to the early 2020s). Study-wide context: Healthy donor T cells were cocultured with T cell leukemia lines and bispecific antibodies, then TRBV sequencing of surviving cells measured the depletion of each TRBV family. Surface TRBV12 (TRBV12-3) was expressed on Jurkat cells, and surface TRBV5-5 was expressed on HPB-ALL cells.

T cells were expanded from blood mononuclear cells for around three days with either the anti-CD3 antibody OKT3 or CD3/CD28 Dynabeads. The culture conditions for expanded T cells were RPMI 1640 plus 10% fetal bovine serum, recombinant human IL-2 (100 IU/ml) and IL-7 (5 ng/ml). Each coculture mixed around 5 x 10^4 target cells and around 5 x 10^4 normal T cells with bispecific antibody in approximately 93 ul and was incubated at 37 degrees C for under 20 hours. Each bispecific antibody was composed of two single-chain variable fragments, which were expressed in a single-chain diabody format with a His tag. Effector T cells came from healthy human donors; peripheral blood mononuclear cells were isolated from leukapheresis samples by Ficoll density gradient centrifugation. Broad study findings and their caveats: Each sequenced sample mixed leukemia cell line cells with normal T cells, and most targeted TRBV signal came from the leukemia cells rather than normal T cells. Cross-reactivity of the anti-TRBV5-5 antibody with TRBV5-6 was attributed to high sequence similarity between the two genes.

The libraries included unique molecular identifier barcodes, and the barcodes were used to quantify clonotypes. Qiagen AllPrep DNA/RNA Micro kits were used to isolate total RNA, and an Agilent TapeStation was used to check RNA quality. TCR beta libraries were built by 5' RACE: cDNA synthesis followed by two PCR steps using TCR beta constant-region gene-specific primers. An Illumina MiSeq platform was used to sequence the TCR beta libraries. In the source study's methods: MIGEC, MiXCR and VDJtools were used to process the reads. The frequency of each clonotype was calculated as the fraction of all unique molecular identifiers in the sample that belonged to that clonotype. Nonfunctional TRBV genes classified in IMGT as pseudogenes or open reading frames, for example TRBV1, TRBV12-1 and TRBV21, were left out. TCRdb reran the public reads through fastp at Q25 and MiXCR, keeping productive beta chains. Each record represents a unique CDR3 protein, reported with the most common genes and DNA among its rows. The V and J calls and clone size come from TCRdb's table, not from the authors' own analysis. This sample lists some 21,000 distinct CDR3 sequences; over 2.5% were detected once. The ten biggest clones cover approximately 30% of the sample.

The sequencing input was healthy donor T cells cultured with leukemia cells. This clonotype was sampled from a human donor in good health. Some clones in this sample may be carry-over from other donors' samples. The chain employs TRBV28 and TRBJ2-1, with no confidently assigned D gene. For the CDR3, the sequence is CASSFTALGNEQFF. At the DNA level, the sequence is TGTGCCAGCAGTTTCACCGCTCTGGGGAATGAGCAGTTCTTC.